A single sample is the source of the 9 T cell receptor beta chains below, sequenced in a study of post-analysis software for immune sequencing data. The TCR beta cDNA libraries contained unique molecular identifiers. MiXCR, applied by TCRdb to the PCR reads, yields one record per CDR3 protein. Counted here are about half a million distinct CDR3 sequences, 45% occurring once; the ten biggest clones make up about 12%. For these receptors, no antigen is known. General study points: There were about 5 TRBV segments more frequent in patients than controls, and TRBV5-6, TRBV5-1 and TRBV20-1 were among them.

The sequenced sample consisted of blood. Receptors were obtained from a girl under 18 with multiple sclerosis.

This clonotype was seen more than once but under ten times. With a much larger clone just one base away, this may be a read error. J is TRBJ2-5 and V is TRBV10-3, with unresolved D. Trimming took 3 bases from V and 5 from J, leaving 4 bases between them. This CDR3 region has 11 residues. Germline CDR1 ENHRY, CDR2 SYGVKD. The DNA of the CDR3 is TGTGCCATCAGTGACGGGGAGACCCAGTACTTC. It specifies CAISDGETQYF.

The chain combines TRBV7-3 with TRBJ2-3, with TRBD2 as a possible D gene (6 bases). This CDR3 is 14 amino acids long. Germline V gene sequence: CDR1 SGHTA, CDR2 FQGTGA. V lost 3 bases to trimming and J lost 4 bases, with 11 bases between them. The CDR3, as DNA: TGTGCCAGCAGCTTGACTAGTCAGGCAGATACGCAGTATTTT. This sequence encodes CASSLTSQADTQYF.

This chain links TRBV20-1 with TRBJ1-1, with D possibly matching TRBD1 (5 bases). The length of the CDR3 is 13 residues. Germline V CDR1 and CDR2: DFQATT, SNEGSKA (reference sequence). V gave up 3 bases and J gave up 3 bases, with 11 bases separating them. The CDR3 DNA sequence: TGCAGTGCTAGTGGGGGAAGGGACACTGAAGCTTTCTTT. Protein sequence: CSASGGRDTEAFF.

There are many counts of this clonotype. The genes are TRBV7-9 and TRBJ2-5; the D gene is possibly TRBD1 (5 bases). The V gene's germline CDR1 is SEHNR and CDR2 FQNEAQ (reference sequence). CDR3 length: 13 residues. The ends were cut back, 6 bases at V and 5 bases at J, with 13 bases in the middle. CDR3 sequence: CASSLSPGETQYF. The CDR3 bases are TGTGCCAGCAGTTTAAGTCCAGGGGAGACCCAGTACTTC.

This clonotype turned up a few times. Here the CDR3 reads CASSQVPETSGRIEQFF. CDR3 nucleotides: TGTGCCAGCAGCCAAGTTCCGGAGACTAGCGGGAGGATTGAGCAGTTCTTC. This chain links TRBV4-2 with TRBJ2-1; 13 nucleotides align to TRBD2. The V segment lost 1 base and the J segment 9 bases; nucleotides outside the gene matches: 9. CDR3 length: 17 residues. Germline V lookup: CDR1 LGHNA, CDR2 YNFKEQ.

The chain joins TRBV27 to TRBJ2-7; 10 bases match TRBD2. This CDR3 is built from 16 residues. V was clipped by 10 bases and J by 2 bases; unmatched bases: 14. Germline CDR1 reads MNHEY; CDR2 reads SMNVEV (reference sequence). CDR3 sequence reads: CATSSGSELRTYEQYF. As DNA, the CDR3 is TGTGCCACCTCTAGCGGGAGTGAACTAAGGACCTACGAGCAGTACTTC.

This clonotype has more than one count but fewer than ten. This chain connects TRBV5-1 to TRBJ1-5; D remains unclear. The CDR3 sequence is 16 residues long. The germline V gene encodes CDR1 SGHRS and CDR2 YFSETQ. With 4 bases removed from V and 1 base from J, the gap between germline ends came to 15 bases. The CDR3 bases are TGCGCCAGCAGCCTTACGGCGGTCGGAAGCAATCAGCCCCAGCATTTT. It translates to CASSLTAVGSNQPQHF.

The rearrangement links TRBV6-6 to TRBJ2-1; possible D gene TRBD1, 6 bases. This CDR3 has 11 amino acids. Germline V gives CDR1 MNHNY, CDR2 SVGAGI (reference sequence). V was pared by 0 bases and J by 13 bases, with 7 bases between. The DNA for the CDR3 is TGTGCCAGCAGTTACTCCAGGGGACAGTTCTTC. It codes for CASSYSRGQFF.

The chain has TRBV6-5 and TRBJ1-2; 7 bases fit TRBD1. Germline V gives CDR1 MNHEY, CDR2 SVGAGI. Trimming took 7 bases from V and 4 from J; bases not matched to a gene: 15. CDR3 length equals 16 residues. This CDR3 reads CASTASGTVKAYGYTF. CDR3 DNA sequence: TGTGCCAGCACCGCAAGCGGGACAGTTAAAGCCTATGGCTACACCTTC.